The entry that follows covers one TCR beta chain sequence. Germline V gene sequence: CDR1 SQVTM, CDR2 ANQGSEA. With 1 base removed from V and 5 bases from J, the gap between germline ends came to 15 bases. This CDR3 region has 14 residues. These data come from a study of blood T cell repertoires in COVID-19. Assay: immunoSEQ multiplex PCR; the TCRdb copy retains only in-frame clones and omits some. The sample contains roughly 400,000 clones, 90% of which appear only once. This chain connects TRBV29-1 to TRBJ2-7; weak D call: TRBD1 (7 bases). The sample was PBMCs or T cells enriched from blood (not recorded which). The sequence was collected from a man aged 18 to 35 who had recovered from COVID-19. This chain's CDR3 is CSVEGGRGANEQYF. CDR3 DNA sequence: TGCAGCGTTGAAGGGGGCAGGGGGGCCAACGAGCAGTACTTC.